This T cell receptor beta chain is from a study of cytotoxic CD8 clonotypes in ibrutinib-treated CLL. Germline CDR1 is DFQATT and CDR2 is SNEGSKA (reference sequence). The V end lost 6 bases, the J end lost 9 bases, and 14 bases lay between the germline ends. This CDR3 has 11 amino acids. Produced via immunoSEQ multiplex PCR; TCRdb's table is partial and in-frame only. Of some 120,000 clones listed, around 80% are singletons. This clonotype originated in a human donor with chronic lymphocytic leukemia. The specimen was PBMCs, collected after 24 months of ibrutinib treatment. The chain joins TRBV20-1 to TRBJ1-1; D might be TRBD1 (6 bases). CDR3: CSASDSQKAFF. CDR3 nucleotide sequence: TGCAGTGCCTCGGACAGTCAAAAAGCTTTCTTT.